What follows are 14 T cell receptor beta chains derived from one specimen sequenced in a study of T cells in Graves' hyperthyroidism and ophthalmopathy. The source material, RNA transcripts, was used to amplify TCR beta CDR3 regions. An initial round of RT-PCR targeting the TCR CDR3 relied on the HTBI primer set. MiXCR, applied by TCRdb to the multiplex PCR reads, yields one record per CDR3 protein. The sample has 450,000 to 650,000 distinct CDR3 sequences, around 14% seen once. The sequencing sample was made of blood. Receptors were obtained from a woman between 18 and 29 years old with Graves' ophthalmopathy.

This clonotype was recorded many times. This chain links TRBV7-2 with TRBJ2-1, with TRBD2 identical over 11 bases. This CDR3 is built from 14 residues. Germline V CDR1 and CDR2: SGHTA, FQGNSA. V trimming: 5 bases; J trimming: 6 bases; junction bases outside the gene matches: 3. The CDR3 reads CASSTLAGVNEQFF. The CDR3 DNA follows: TGTGCCAGCAGCACACTAGCGGGAGTCAATGAGCAGTTCTTC.

This clonotype was detected only once. The genes are TRBV4-1 and TRBJ2-7; possible D gene TRBD1, 6 bases. The germline V and J ends were trimmed by 2 bases and 3 bases, with 20 bases remaining between them. The CDR3 sequence is 17 residues long. Germline V gene sequence: CDR1 MGHRA, CDR2 YSYEKL. In DNA form, the CDR3 reads TGCGCCAGCAGCCAATACTCACTTGGACAGTCCTACTACGAGCAGTACTTC. It yields the protein CASSQYSLGQSYYEQYF.

This clonotype was recorded many times. The chain is built from TRBV13 and TRBJ2-3; maybe TRBD2 (6 bases). The germline V gene has CDR1 PRHDT and CDR2 FYEKMQ (reference sequence). This CDR3 is built from 12 residues. V was pared by 4 bases and J by 4 bases, with 6 bases between. For the CDR3, the DNA is TGTGCCAGCAGCTCGGGGGCAGATACGCAGTATTTT. It specifies CASSSGADTQYF.

The sample holds many counts of this clonotype. The chain links TRBV29-1 to TRBJ2-1; 7 bases fit TRBD2. The germline V gene encodes CDR1 SQVTM and CDR2 ANQGSEA. The CDR3 has 15 residues. J lost 0 bases, V lost 4 bases, and 6 bases had no gene match. Written as DNA, the CDR3 is TGCAGCGTTGGTGGGGGGGTTAGCTCCTACAATGAGCAGTTCTTC. It specifies CSVGGGVSSYNEQFF.

This clonotype turned up a few times. This chain links TRBV12-3 or TRBV12-4 with TRBJ2-2; no definite D call. The V end was cut by 7 bases, the J end by 4 bases, with 4 bases between. This CDR3 is 11 amino acids long. The CDR3 bases are TGTGCCAGCACCCTCACCGGGGAGCTGTTTTTT. Residues: CASTLTGELFF.

This clonotype was counted a few times. As DNA, the CDR3 is TGTGCCAGCAGTTACGTCAATGAGCAGTTCTTC. It yields the protein CASSYVNEQFF. The rearrangement links TRBV27 to TRBJ2-1; D gene ambiguous. V lost 4 bases and J lost 6, with 4 bases in between. The CDR3 runs to 11 residues. Germline values: CDR1 MNHEY, CDR2 SMNVEV (reference sequence).

This clonotype was seen many times. The CDR3 loop is CAILTGDGTEAFF. The CDR3 DNA follows: TGTGCCATTTTAACAGGGGACGGCACTGAAGCTTTCTTT. The genes are TRBV10-3 and TRBJ1-1, with 7 bases fitting TRBD1. Looked up from germline, CDR1 is ENHRY and CDR2 is SYGVKD. Losses at the gene ends were 9 bases for V and 4 bases for J; bases not matched to a gene: 8. CDR3 length: 13 residues.

This clonotype has at least ten counts. V gene TRBV20-1 combines with J gene TRBJ2-1; maybe TRBD2 (7 bases). V lost 1 base and J 4 bases, leaving 11 bases between the germline ends. Per germline, CDR1 DFQATT and CDR2 SNEGSKA (reference sequence). This CDR3 spans 14 amino acids. CDR3 sequence reads: CSARGGGPYNEQFF. The CDR3 nucleotides are TGCAGTGCTAGAGGCGGGGGCCCTTACAATGAGCAGTTCTTC.

Note on this clonotype: A much larger clonotype is one base distant, so this may be a read error. The V and J genes are TRBV3-1 and TRBJ1-2, with D unclear. V lost 2 bases and J 6 bases, leaving 16 bases between the germline ends. CDR1 LGHDT and CDR2 YNNKEL come from the germline V gene (reference sequence). The CDR3 is made up of 15 amino acids. The CDR3 sequence is CASSQTMRDGNGYTF. CDR3 in DNA: TGTGCCAGCAGCCAAACGATGAGGGATGGGAATGGCTACACCTTC.

The V gene is TRBV7-6, the J gene TRBJ2-1, with 10 bases matching TRBD2. Germline CDR1 and CDR2: SGHVS and FNYEAQ. The V segment lost 2 bases and the J segment 7 bases; nucleotides outside the gene matches: 5. CDR3 size: 15 residues. The CDR3 nucleotides read TGTGCCAGCAGCTTACCTAGCGGGAGTAAGAATGAGCAGTTCTTC. Translation: CASSLPSGSKNEQFF.

This clonotype was detected many times. This chain links TRBV10-3 with TRBJ2-3, with 8 bases fitting TRBD1. The CDR3 consists of 18 residues. V lost 7 bases to trimming and J lost 5 bases; unmatched junction nucleotides: 20. Per germline, CDR1 ENHRY and CDR2 SYGVKD. Written as DNA, the CDR3 is TGTGCCATCAACGGACTCCGAGGACAGGGTAGTATCAGAGATACGCAGTATTTT. Residues: CAINGLRGQGSIRDTQYF.

This clonotype was counted ten times or more. The V and J genes are TRBV5-1 and TRBJ2-7; TRBD1 aligns across 11 bases. In germline, CDR1 is SGHRS, CDR2 YFSETQ. The CDR3 contains 15 residues. The J segment lost 2 bases and the V segment lost 0 bases, leaving 1 base of the junction unmatched. The CDR3 DNA follows: TGCGCCAGCAGCTTGGTGGGACAGGGGGCCTACGAGCAGTACTTC. It yields the protein CASSLVGQGAYEQYF.

This clonotype occurred many times. J is TRBJ1-5 and V is TRBV12-5, with D tentatively TRBD1 (5 bases). The CDR3 is 16 residues long. V lost 5 bases and J 1 base, leaving 15 bases between the germline ends. In germline, CDR1 is LGHNT, CDR2 FRNRAP. The CDR3: CASGNGDASSNQPQHF. In DNA, the CDR3 is TGTGCTAGTGGTAACGGGGACGCCTCCAGCAATCAGCCCCAGCATTTT. Full variable domain (outside the CDR3, taken from reference TRBV12-5 and TRBJ1-5): DARVTQTPRHKVTEMGQEVTMRCQPILGHNTVFWYRQTMMQGLELLAYFRNRAPLDDSGMPKDRFSAEMPDATLATLKIQPSEPRDSAVYFCASGNGDASSNQPQHFGDGTRLSIL.

This chain joins TRBV20-1 and TRBJ2-3; 10 nucleotides line up with TRBD2. The CDR3 length is 17 residues. Germline V gene data show CDR1 as DFQATT and CDR2 as SNEGSKA (reference sequence). V trimming: 5 bases; J trimming: 2 bases; junction bases outside the gene matches: 13. Here the CDR3 reads CSAPSRTSGGNTDTQYF. The CDR3 coding sequence is TGCAGTGCTCCTTCAAGGACTAGCGGTGGAAACACAGATACGCAGTATTTT.